The sequence of this TCR beta chain was determined in a study of early T cells in non-severe SARS-CoV-2 infection. Using its own MiXCR run on the 5' RACE reads, TCRdb lists one record per CDR3 protein. The sample comprises 100,000 to 140,000 distinct CDR3 sequences, more than 9.5% of which are singletons, and approximately 6.9% rests with the top ten. Trimming left V 7 bases short and J 4 bases short, with 12 bases between. Germline CDR1 is MDHEN and CDR2 is SYDVKM. There are 13 residues in the CDR3. The clonotype comes from an adult who was a healthcare worker with PCR-confirmed SARS-CoV-2 infection or an uninfected control (not recorded which). The chain uses TRBV28 and TRBJ2-3; weak D call: TRBD2 (6 bases). Sequencing was carried out using whole blood. CDR3 protein: CASKGGTADTQYF. The CDR3 bases are TGTGCCAGCAAGGGCGGGACCGCAGATACGCAGTATTTT.